Here is one T cell receptor (beta chain) with its context. The assay was immunoSEQ multiplex PCR, and TCRdb's table has in-frame clones only and misses some. Among about 380,000 clones listed, 88% were seen once. This sample stems from a study of blood T cell repertoires in COVID-19. Study-level background: There were acute and convalescent COVID-19 samples, and they came from the United States, Italy and Spain.

Germline assignment: CDR1 MDHEN and CDR2 SYDVKM. V gave up 3 bases and J gave up 5 bases, with 15 bases separating them. There are 15 residues in the CDR3. The material sequenced was PBMCs or T cells enriched from blood (not recorded which). The sequence was obtained from a woman aged 18-30 years who had recovered from COVID-19. The chain employs TRBV28 and TRBJ2-3, with D tentatively TRBD2 (7 bases). The DNA for the CDR3 is TGTGCCAGCAGTTTCGGGCGGGGGCTGGGAGATACGCAGTATTTT. Amino acids: CASSFGRGLGDTQYF.